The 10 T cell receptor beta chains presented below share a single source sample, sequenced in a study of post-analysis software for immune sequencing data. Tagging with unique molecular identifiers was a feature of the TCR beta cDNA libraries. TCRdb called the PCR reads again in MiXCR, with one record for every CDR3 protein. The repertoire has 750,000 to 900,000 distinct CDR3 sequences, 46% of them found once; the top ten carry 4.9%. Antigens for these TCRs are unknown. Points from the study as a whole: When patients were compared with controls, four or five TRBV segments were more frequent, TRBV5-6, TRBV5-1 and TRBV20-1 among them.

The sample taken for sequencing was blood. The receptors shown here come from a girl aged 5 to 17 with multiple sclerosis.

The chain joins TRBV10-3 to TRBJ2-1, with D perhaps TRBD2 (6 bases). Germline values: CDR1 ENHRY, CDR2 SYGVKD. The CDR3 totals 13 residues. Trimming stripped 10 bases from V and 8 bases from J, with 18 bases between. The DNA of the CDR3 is TGTGCCAGCGGGGAAGGCTTATTAGATGAGCAGTTCTTC. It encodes CASGEGLLDEQFF.

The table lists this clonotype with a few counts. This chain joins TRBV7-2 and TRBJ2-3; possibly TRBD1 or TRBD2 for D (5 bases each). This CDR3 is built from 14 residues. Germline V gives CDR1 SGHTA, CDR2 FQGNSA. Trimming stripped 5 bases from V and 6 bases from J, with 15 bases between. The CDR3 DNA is TGTGCCAGCAGCGCGGACACTAGTTGGGATACGCAGTATTTT. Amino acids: CASSADTSWDTQYF.

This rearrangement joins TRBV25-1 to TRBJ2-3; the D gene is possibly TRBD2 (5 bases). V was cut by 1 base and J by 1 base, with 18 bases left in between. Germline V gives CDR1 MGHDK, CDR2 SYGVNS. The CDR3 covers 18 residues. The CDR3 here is CASSEFGSLRVGTDTQYF. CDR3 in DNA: TGTGCCAGCAGTGAATTCGGAAGTCTGCGGGTAGGCACAGATACGCAGTATTTT.

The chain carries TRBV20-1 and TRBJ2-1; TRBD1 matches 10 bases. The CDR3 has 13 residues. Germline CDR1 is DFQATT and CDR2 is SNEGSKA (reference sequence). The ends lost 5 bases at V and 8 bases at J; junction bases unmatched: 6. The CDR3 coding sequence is TGCAGTGCTTCCGGGACAGGGGCTGATGAGCAGTTCTTC. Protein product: CSASGTGADEQFF.

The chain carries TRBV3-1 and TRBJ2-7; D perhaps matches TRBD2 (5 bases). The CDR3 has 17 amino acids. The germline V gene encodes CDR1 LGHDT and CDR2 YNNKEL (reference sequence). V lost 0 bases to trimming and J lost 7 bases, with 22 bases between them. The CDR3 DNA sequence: TGTGCCAGCAGCCAAGATAGAATGGGAGCCCGCCTGGGGGAGCAGTACTTC. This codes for CASSQDRMGARLGEQYF.

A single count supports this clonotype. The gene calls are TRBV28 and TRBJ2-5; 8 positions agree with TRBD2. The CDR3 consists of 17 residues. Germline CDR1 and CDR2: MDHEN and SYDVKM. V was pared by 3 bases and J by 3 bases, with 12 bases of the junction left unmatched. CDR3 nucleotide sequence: TGTGCCAGCAGTTTCCCGTCCGGGGGGGCAGAGGAAGAGACCCAGTACTTC. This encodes CASSFPSGGAEEETQYF.

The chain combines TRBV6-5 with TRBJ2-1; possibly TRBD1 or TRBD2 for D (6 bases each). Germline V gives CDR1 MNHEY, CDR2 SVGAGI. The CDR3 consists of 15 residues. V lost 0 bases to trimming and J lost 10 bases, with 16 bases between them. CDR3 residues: CASSYSSRGAGEQFF. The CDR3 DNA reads TGTGCCAGCAGTTACTCGTCGAGGGGGGCGGGAGAGCAGTTCTTC.

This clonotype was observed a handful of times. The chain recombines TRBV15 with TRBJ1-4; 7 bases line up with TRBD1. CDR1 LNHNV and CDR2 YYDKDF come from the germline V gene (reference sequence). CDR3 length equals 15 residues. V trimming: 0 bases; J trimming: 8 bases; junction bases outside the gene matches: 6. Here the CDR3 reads CATSRDGQGDEKLFF. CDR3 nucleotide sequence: TGTGCCACCAGCAGAGATGGGCAGGGGGACGAAAAACTGTTTTTT.

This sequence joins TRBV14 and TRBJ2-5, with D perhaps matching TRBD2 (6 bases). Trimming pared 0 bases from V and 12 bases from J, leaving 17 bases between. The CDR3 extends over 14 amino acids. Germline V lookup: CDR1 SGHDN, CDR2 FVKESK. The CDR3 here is CASSQDHFVGTEYF. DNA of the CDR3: TGTGCCAGCAGCCAAGATCATTTTGTAGGGACTGAGTACTTC.

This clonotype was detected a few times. The CDR3 DNA reads as TGTGCCAGCAGCCTGTCCCTGGGGGCCTACGAGCAGTACTTC. It yields the protein CASSLSLGAYEQYF. The rearrangement uses TRBV7-2 and TRBJ2-7; D is tentatively TRBD1 or TRBD2 (5 bases each). Per the germline V gene, CDR1 is SGHTA and CDR2 is FQGNSA. The V gene lost 5 bases and the J gene lost 2 bases, with 13 bases spanning the gap. The CDR3 totals 14 residues.